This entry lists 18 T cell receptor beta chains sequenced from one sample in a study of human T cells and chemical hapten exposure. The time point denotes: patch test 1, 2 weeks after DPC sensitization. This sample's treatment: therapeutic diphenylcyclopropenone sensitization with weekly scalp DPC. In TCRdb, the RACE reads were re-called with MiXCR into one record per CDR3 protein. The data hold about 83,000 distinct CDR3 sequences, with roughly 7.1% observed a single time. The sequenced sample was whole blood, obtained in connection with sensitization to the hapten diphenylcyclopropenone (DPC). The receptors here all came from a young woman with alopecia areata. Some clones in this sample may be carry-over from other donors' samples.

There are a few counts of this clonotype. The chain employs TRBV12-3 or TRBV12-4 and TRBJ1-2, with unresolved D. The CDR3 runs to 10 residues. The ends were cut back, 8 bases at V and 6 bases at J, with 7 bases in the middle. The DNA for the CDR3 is TGTGCCAGCTCCCTAAATGGCTACACCTTC. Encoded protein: CASSLNGYTF.

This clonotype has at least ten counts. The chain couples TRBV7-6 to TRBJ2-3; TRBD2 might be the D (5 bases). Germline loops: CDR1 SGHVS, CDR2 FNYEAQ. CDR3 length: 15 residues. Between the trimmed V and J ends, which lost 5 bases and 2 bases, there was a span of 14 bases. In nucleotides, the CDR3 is TGTGCCAGCAGCCCAAACGGGGTGAACACAGATACGCAGTATTTT. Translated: CASSPNGVNTDTQYF.

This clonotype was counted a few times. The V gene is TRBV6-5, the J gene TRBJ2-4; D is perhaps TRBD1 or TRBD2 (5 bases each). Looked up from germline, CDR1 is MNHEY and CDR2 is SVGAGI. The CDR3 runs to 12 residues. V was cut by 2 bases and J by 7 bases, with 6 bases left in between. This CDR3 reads CASSYEGNIQYF. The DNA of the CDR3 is TGTGCCAGCAGTTACGAGGGGAACATTCAGTACTTC.

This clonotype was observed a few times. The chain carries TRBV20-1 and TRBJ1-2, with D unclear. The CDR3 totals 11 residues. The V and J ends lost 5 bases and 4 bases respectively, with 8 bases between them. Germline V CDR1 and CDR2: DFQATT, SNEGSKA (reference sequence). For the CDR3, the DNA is TGCAGTGCTGTATTCCCCTATGGCTACACCTTC. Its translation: CSAVFPYGYTF.

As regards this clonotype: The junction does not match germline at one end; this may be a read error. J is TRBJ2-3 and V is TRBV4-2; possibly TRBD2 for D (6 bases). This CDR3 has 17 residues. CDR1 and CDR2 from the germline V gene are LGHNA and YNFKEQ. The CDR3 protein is CASSQERRDSSTNTQYF. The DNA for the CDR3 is TGTGCCAGCAGCCAAGAACGCCGGGACTCTAGCACAAATACGCAGTATTTT.

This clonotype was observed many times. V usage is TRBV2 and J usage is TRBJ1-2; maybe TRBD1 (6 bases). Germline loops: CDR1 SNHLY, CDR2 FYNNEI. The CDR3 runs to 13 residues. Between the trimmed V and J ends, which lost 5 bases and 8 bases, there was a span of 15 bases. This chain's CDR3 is CASSKGEDRGYTF. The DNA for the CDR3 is TGTGCCAGCAGTAAGGGAGAAGACAGGGGCTACACCTTC.

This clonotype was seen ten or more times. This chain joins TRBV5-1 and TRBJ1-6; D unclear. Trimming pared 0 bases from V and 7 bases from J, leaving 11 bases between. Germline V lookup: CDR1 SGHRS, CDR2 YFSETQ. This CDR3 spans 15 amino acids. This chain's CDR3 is CASSLDPGYNSPLHF. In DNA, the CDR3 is TGCGCCAGCAGCTTGGATCCGGGGTACAATTCACCCCTCCACTTT.

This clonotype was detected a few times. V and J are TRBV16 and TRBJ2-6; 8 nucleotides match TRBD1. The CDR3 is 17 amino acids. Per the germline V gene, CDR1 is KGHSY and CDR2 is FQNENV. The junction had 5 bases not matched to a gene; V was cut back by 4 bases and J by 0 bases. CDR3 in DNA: TGTGCCAGCAGCCGAGGACAGGGAAACTCTGGGGCCAACGTCCTGACTTTC. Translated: CASSRGQGNSGANVLTF. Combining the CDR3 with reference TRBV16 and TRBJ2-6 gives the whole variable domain GEEVAQTPKHLVRGEGQKAKLYCAPIKGHSYVFWYQQVLKNEFKFLISFQNENVFDETGMPKERFSAKCLPNSPCSLEIQATKLEDSAVYFCASSRGQGNSGANVLTFGAGSRLTVL.

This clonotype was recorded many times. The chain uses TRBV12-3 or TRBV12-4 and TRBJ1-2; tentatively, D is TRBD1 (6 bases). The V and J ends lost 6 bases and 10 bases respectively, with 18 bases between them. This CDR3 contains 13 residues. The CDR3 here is CASRSNRAGDYTF. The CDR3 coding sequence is TGTGCCAGCAGGTCAAACAGGGCCGGTGACTACACCTTC.

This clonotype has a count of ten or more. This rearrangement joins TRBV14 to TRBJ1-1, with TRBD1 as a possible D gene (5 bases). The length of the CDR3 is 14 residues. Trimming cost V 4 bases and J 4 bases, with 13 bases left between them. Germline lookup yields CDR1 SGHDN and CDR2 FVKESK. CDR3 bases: TGTGCCAGCAGCCCCTGGCAGGGAAGCACTGAAGCTTTCTTT. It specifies CASSPWQGSTEAFF. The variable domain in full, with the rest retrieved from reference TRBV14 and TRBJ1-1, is EAGVTQFPSHSVIEKGQTVTLRCDPISGHDNLYWYRRVMGKEIKFLLHFVKESKQDESGMPNNRFLAERTGGTYSTLKVQPAELEDSGVYFCASSPWQGSTEAFFGQGTRLTVV.

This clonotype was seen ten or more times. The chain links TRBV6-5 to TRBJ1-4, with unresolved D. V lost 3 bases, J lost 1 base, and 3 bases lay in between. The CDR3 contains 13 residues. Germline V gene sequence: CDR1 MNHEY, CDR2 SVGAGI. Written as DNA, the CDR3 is TGTGCCAGCAGTTATGGAACTAATGAAAAACTGTTTTTT. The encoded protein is CASSYGTNEKLFF.

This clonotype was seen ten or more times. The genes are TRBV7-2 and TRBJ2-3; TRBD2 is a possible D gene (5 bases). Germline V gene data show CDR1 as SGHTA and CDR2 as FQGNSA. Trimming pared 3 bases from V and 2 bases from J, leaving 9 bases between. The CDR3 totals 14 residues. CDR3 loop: CASSFERYTDTQYF. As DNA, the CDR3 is TGTGCCAGCAGCTTTGAGCGGTACACAGATACGCAGTATTTT.

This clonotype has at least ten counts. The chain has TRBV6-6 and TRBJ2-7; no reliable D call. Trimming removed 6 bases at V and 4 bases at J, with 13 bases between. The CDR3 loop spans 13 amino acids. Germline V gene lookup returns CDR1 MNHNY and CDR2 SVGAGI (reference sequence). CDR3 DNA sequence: TGTGCCAGCAGCCTCCCGGGCCCTTACGAGCAGTACTTC. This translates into CASSLPGPYEQYF.

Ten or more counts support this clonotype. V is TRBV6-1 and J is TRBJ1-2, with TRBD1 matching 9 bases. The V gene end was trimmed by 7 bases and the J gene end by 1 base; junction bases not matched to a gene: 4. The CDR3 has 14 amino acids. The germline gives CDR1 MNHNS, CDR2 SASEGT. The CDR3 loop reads CASTMTGGNYGYTF. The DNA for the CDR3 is TGTGCCAGCACGATGACAGGGGGTAACTATGGCTACACCTTC.

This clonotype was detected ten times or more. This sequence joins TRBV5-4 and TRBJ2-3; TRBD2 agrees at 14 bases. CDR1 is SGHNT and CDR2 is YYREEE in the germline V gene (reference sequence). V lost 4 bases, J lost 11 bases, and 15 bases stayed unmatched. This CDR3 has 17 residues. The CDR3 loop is CASSTGLAGADFVEQYF. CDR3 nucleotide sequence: TGTGCCAGCAGCACGGGACTAGCGGGGGCCGACTTTGTTGAGCAGTATTTT.

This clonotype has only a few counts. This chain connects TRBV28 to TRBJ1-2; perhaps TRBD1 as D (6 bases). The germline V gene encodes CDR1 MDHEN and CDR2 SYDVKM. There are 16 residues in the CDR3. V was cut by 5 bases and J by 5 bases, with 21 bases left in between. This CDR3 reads CASSPLPTGSGYGYTF. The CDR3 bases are TGTGCCAGCAGTCCCCTCCCGACAGGCTCGGGGTATGGCTACACCTTC.

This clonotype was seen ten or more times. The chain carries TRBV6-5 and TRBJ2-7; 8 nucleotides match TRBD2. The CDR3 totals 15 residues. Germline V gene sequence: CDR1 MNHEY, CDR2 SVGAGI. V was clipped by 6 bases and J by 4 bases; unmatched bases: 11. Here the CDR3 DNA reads TGTGCCAGCAGCACCCTCCGGGGGGGCTTTTACGAGCAGTACTTC. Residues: CASSTLRGGFYEQYF.

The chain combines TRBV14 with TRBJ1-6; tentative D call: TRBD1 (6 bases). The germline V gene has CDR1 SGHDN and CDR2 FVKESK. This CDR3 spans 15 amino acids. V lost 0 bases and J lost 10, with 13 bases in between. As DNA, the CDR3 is TGTGCCAGCAGCCAAGATCCGGGGGCTGGGTCACCCCTCCACTTT. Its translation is CASSQDPGAGSPLHF.